This T cell receptor beta chain was profiled in a study of siplizumab effects on memory and regulatory T cells. Study-wide findings and caveats: Controls had about 29% Treg-derived mappable alloreactive CD4+ clones on average, versus approximately 69% with siplizumab. Significantly reduced by siplizumab was the cumulative frequency of alloreactive sequences, namely those traceable to unstimulated CD4+ memory cells. Naive T cells were seen as more diverse than memory cells and as major alloresponse contributors.

A word on this clone: Its target is not known.

The length of the CDR3 is 16 residues. Germline-derived CDR1 and CDR2 are SEHNR and FQNEAQ (reference sequence). Deletions cut 5 bases from V and 2 bases from J, with 18 bases between. The protocol was immunoSEQ multiplex PCR, while the TCRdb copy is restricted to in-frame clones and leaves out a portion. The table shows more than 85,000 clones, with approximately 90% occurring only once. V gene TRBV7-9 combines with J gene TRBJ2-5; D may be TRBD1 or TRBD2 (6 bases each). The sample taken for sequencing was CD4+ T cells sorted from blood. This sequence originates from a human donor in good health. The CDR3 here is CASSKGGTYRQETQYF. CDR3 DNA: TGTGCCAGCAGCAAGGGCGGGACATATAGACAAGAGACCCAGTACTTC.